The 9 T cell receptor beta chains reported below all come from one sample, sequenced in a study of human T cells and chemical hapten exposure. Time point meaning: pre-sensitization, week 0. Stated treatment: therapeutic diphenylcyclopropenone sensitization with weekly scalp DPC. Via MiXCR, TCRdb re-called the RACE reads, giving one row per CDR3 protein. The sample lists 150,000 to 200,000 distinct CDR3 sequences, around 30% occurring once. Sequences were derived from whole blood, sampled in connection with sensitization to the hapten diphenylcyclopropenone (DPC). The receptors shown here come from a woman between 25 and 40 years old with alopecia areata. Some clones in this sample may be carry-over from other donors' samples.

V and J are TRBV12-3 or TRBV12-4 and TRBJ1-5, with TRBD1 matching 7 bases. The V gene end was trimmed by 6 bases and the J gene end by 7 bases; junction bases not matched to a gene: 12. CDR3 length: 15 residues. CDR3 DNA sequence: TGTGCCAGCAGGAGCTACAGGGGAGGGGACCAGCCCCAGCATTTT. It specifies CASRSYRGGDQPQHF.

This rearrangement joins TRBV28 to TRBJ2-7; 7 bases fit TRBD1. This CDR3 spans 13 amino acids. The germline V gene has CDR1 MDHEN and CDR2 SYDVKM. Trimming at V came to 7 bases and at J to 3 bases, leaving 6 bases not matched to a gene. This CDR3 is CASTLQGNYEQYF. The CDR3 DNA follows: TGTGCCAGCACTCTACAGGGGAACTACGAGCAGTACTTC.

This clonotype appeared once. This rearrangement joins TRBV10-2 to TRBJ1-1, with D possibly being TRBD1 (5 bases). The CDR3 spans 15 residues. CDR1 WSHSY and CDR2 SAAADI come from the germline V gene. V shed 1 base and J shed 6 bases, with 15 bases lying between them. The CDR3 region is CASSELGLGRAEAFF. DNA of the CDR3: TGCGCCAGCAGTGAGTTGGGACTGGGAAGGGCTGAAGCTTTCTTT.

The rearrangement joins TRBV28 to TRBJ2-7; possibly TRBD1 for D (6 bases). V was pared by 3 bases and J by 3 bases, with 12 bases between. The CDR3 runs to 14 residues. From germline, CDR1 is MDHEN and CDR2 SYDVKM. The CDR3 sequence is CASSLDSGVYEQYF. In DNA, the CDR3 is TGTGCCAGCAGTTTGGACAGTGGGGTCTACGAGCAGTACTTC.

The chain employs TRBV20-1 and TRBJ2-2; 12 bases map to TRBD2. The CDR3 sequence is 16 residues long. Germline trimming cut 5 bases from V and 0 bases from J; bases unmatched to any gene: 4. The V gene's germline CDR1 is DFQATT and CDR2 SNEGSKA (reference sequence). This chain's CDR3 is CSARLAGEANTGELFF. DNA of the CDR3: TGCAGTGCTCGACTAGCGGGAGAGGCGAACACCGGGGAGCTGTTTTTT.

The genes are TRBV7-2 and TRBJ1-5; D unclear. The CDR3 contains 14 residues. Germline-derived CDR1 and CDR2 are SGHTA and FQGNSA. V was trimmed by 1 base and J by 4 bases, leaving 8 bases between them. The CDR3 reads CASSLDAGNQPQHF. The CDR3 DNA sequence: TGTGCCAGCAGCTTAGATGCGGGTAATCAGCCCCAGCATTTT.

The chain uses TRBV10-3 and TRBJ1-4; TRBD1 agrees at 9 bases. Germline V gene sequence: CDR1 ENHRY, CDR2 SYGVKD. V lost 7 bases and J lost 5; bases outside the gene matches: 8. The CDR3 spans 15 residues. Here the CDR3 reads CAIKGSTGGNEKLFF. DNA of the CDR3: TGTGCCATCAAGGGATCGACAGGGGGAAATGAAAAACTGTTTTTT.

This clonotype was seen a few times. The rearrangement links TRBV7-3 to TRBJ2-7; 10 bases align to TRBD2. Germline V lookup: CDR1 SGHTA, CDR2 FQGTGA. Trimming cost V 2 bases and J 2 bases; bases outside gene matches: 9. CDR3 length: 17 residues. The chain's CDR3 is CASSLQGGLAVPYEQYF. In DNA, the CDR3 is TGTGCCAGCAGCTTACAGGGCGGACTAGCGGTTCCCTACGAGCAGTACTTC.

This clonotype was counted only a few times. V usage is TRBV20-1 and J usage is TRBJ2-1, with 8 bases that match TRBD1. V gave up 0 bases and J gave up 0 bases; unmatched junction bases: 7. The CDR3 has 17 amino acids. Germline-derived CDR1 and CDR2 are DFQATT and SNEGSKA (reference sequence). DNA for the CDR3: TGCAGTGCTAGAGAAGCATGGACAGGGAGCTCCTACAATGAGCAGTTCTTC. Encoded protein: CSAREAWTGSSYNEQFF.